This T cell receptor (beta chain) came from a study of T cells after posttransplantation cyclophosphamide. TCRdb's table, derived via immunoSEQ multiplex PCR, lists solely in-frame clones and lacks some. The sample carries 15,000 to 20,000 clones, approximately 90% recorded once. Regarding this clone: Other DNA sequences in the sample encode the same CDR3.

Treatment was busulfan-fludarabine conditioning, a marrow graft, and cyclophosphamide on days +3 and +4. CDR1 and CDR2 (germline): SGHVS, FQNEAQ. Trimming cost V 1 base and J 8 bases; bases outside gene matches: 10. This CDR3 spans 16 amino acids. The clonotype comes from a female patient aged 40-50 years who received an allogeneic stem cell transplant from a related donor, was CMV-positive, and had no GVHD. Some T cells may arise from the graft donor. The chain employs TRBV7-8 and TRBJ1-4; 7 bases are a match to TRBD1. The input for sequencing was PBMCs, taken after allogeneic stem cell transplant with posttransplant cyclophosphamide. This chain's CDR3 is CASSLGDDRAGEKLFF. The CDR3 DNA is TGTGCCAGCAGCTTAGGTGACGACAGGGCTGGAGAAAAACTGTTTTTT.